Following are 6 T cell receptor beta chains from one sample sequenced in a study of blood T cell repertoires in COVID-19. Repertoires were generated with immunoSEQ multiplex PCR, while TCRdb's copy carries only in-frame clones and drops some. The sample records approximately 190,000 clones, about 86% being singletons. Material: peripheral blood. The receptor set was obtained from a man aged 25 to 40 with active or convalescent COVID-19.

This chain connects TRBV5-6 to TRBJ1-3; weak D call: TRBD1 (5 bases). CDR1 SGHDT and CDR2 YYEEEE come from the germline V gene. The CDR3 spans 12 residues. The ends were cut back, 1 base at V and 8 bases at J, with 7 bases in the middle. CDR3 sequence: CASSLRGDTIYF. CDR3 DNA sequence: TGTGCCAGCAGCTTGCGGGGGGACACCATATATTTT.

This clone has just one count. The CDR3 region is CASSSSWQGFFEQYF. CDR3 sequence (DNA): TGTGCCAGCAGTTCCAGTTGGCAGGGGTTTTTCGAGCAGTACTTC. The chain combines TRBV27 with TRBJ2-7, with a possible D match to TRBD1 (6 bases). Germline V gene sequence: CDR1 MNHEY, CDR2 SMNVEV (reference sequence). Trimming pared 4 bases from V and 6 bases from J, leaving 19 bases between. The CDR3 has 15 amino acids.

This clone occurred once. The chain joins TRBV19 to TRBJ2-2; no firm D call. Germline CDR1 reads LNHDA; CDR2 reads SQIVND (reference sequence). This CDR3 is built from 14 residues. V was shortened by 3 bases and J by 4 bases, with 9 bases between the two germline ends. The CDR3 sequence: CASSMDSTTGELFF. The CDR3 DNA sequence: TGTGCCAGTAGTATGGATAGCACCACCGGGGAGCTGTTTTTT.

This chain links TRBV5-1 with TRBJ1-6, with 9 bases lining up with TRBD1. V lost 4 bases and J lost 8; bases outside the gene matches: 10. The CDR3 spans 16 residues. Germline CDR1 reads SGHRS; CDR2 reads YFSETQ. CDR3 amino acids: CASSPRQGGQDSPLHF. The CDR3 nucleotides are TGCGCCAGCAGCCCCCGACAGGGGGGACAGGATTCACCCCTCCACTTT.

V gene TRBV27 combines with J gene TRBJ2-5, with TRBD2 as a possible D gene (7 bases). V was trimmed by 6 bases and J by 3 bases, leaving 17 bases between them. The germline gives CDR1 MNHEY, CDR2 SMNVEV (reference sequence). The CDR3 totals 15 residues. CDR3 coding DNA: TGTGCCAGCAGCTCGGCGGGGGCGGGAGAAGAGACCCAGTACTTC. It yields the protein CASSSAGAGEETQYF.

The CDR3 sequence is CASSLGQTQHF. The CDR3 nucleotides are TGTGCCAGCAGCCTGGGCCAGACCCAGCATTTT. The J gene is TRBJ1-5, the V gene TRBV12-3 or TRBV12-4; no clear D. CDR3 length equals 11 residues. V was trimmed by 6 bases and J by 11 bases, leaving 11 bases between them.